One sample yielded the 5 T cell receptor beta chains listed below, sequenced in a study of T cell changes during pregnancy in multiple sclerosis. This table comes from immunoSEQ multiplex PCR, and its TCRdb copy is limited to in-frame clones, with some not included. The profile shows 40,000 to 50,000 clones, about 90% of them singletons. Source: CD8+ T cells from peripheral blood mononuclear cells, taken in the first trimester of pregnancy. Source of these receptors: a female donor with multiple sclerosis, enrolled in a pregnancy study.

Points on this clone: An end of the junction does not agree with germline; a read error may underlie this. The V and J genes are TRBV6-5 and TRBJ2-1; D gene unclear. The CDR3 is 14 residues long. Germline CDR1 and CDR2: MNHEY and SVGAGI. As DNA, the CDR3 is TGTGCCGGCAGTTACTTTCGGGCCTACAATGAGCAGTTCTTC. Residues: CAGSYFRAYNEQFF.

The rearrangement links TRBV4-1 to TRBJ1-1; D is uncertain. This CDR3 is 13 amino acids long. Germline V gene sequence: CDR1 MGHRA, CDR2 YSYEKL. Trimming shortened V by 1 base and J by 4 bases, and 7 bases separated the two germline ends. The CDR3 bases are TGCGCCAGCAGCCAAGGAGAGGGCACTGAAGCTTTCTTT. This codes for CASSQGEGTEAFF.

The V call is TRBV14, the J call TRBJ2-7; 8 bases line up with TRBD1. From germline, CDR1 is SGHDN and CDR2 FVKESK. There are 14 residues in the CDR3. V lost 4 bases to trimming and J lost 3 bases; unmatched junction nucleotides: 5. DNA of the CDR3: TGTGCCAGCAGCCTACGACAGGGGTTCTACGAGCAGTACTTC. Its translation is CASSLRQGFYEQYF.

The rearrangement uses TRBV9 and TRBJ1-2; D is possibly TRBD1 (5 bases). Germline CDR1 and CDR2: SGDLS and YYNGEE. The V end was cut by 0 bases, the J end by 2 bases, with 8 bases between. The CDR3 has 14 amino acids. CDR3 DNA sequence: TGTGCCAGCAGCGTAGACAGGTCAAACTATGGCTACACCTTC. Its translation: CASSVDRSNYGYTF. The full variable domain, in which reference TRBV9 and TRBJ1-2 provide the parts outside the CDR3, is DSGVTQTPKHLITATGQRVTLRCSPRSGDLSVYWYQQSLDQGLQFLIQYYNGEERAKGNILERFSAQQFPDLHSELNLSSLELGDSALYFCASSVDRSNYGYTFGSGTRLTVV.

V is TRBV27 and J is TRBJ1-1; D is unresolved. CDR3 length: 14 amino acids. Per germline, CDR1 MNHEY and CDR2 SMNVEV (reference sequence). V was trimmed by 4 bases and J by 0 bases, leaving 9 bases between them. DNA of the CDR3: TGTGCCAGCAGTTCCTGGGAGTTGAACACTGAAGCTTTCTTT. This codes for CASSSWELNTEAFF.